What follows is one TCR beta chain and its context. This clonotype showed up just a few times. What this receptor recognizes is not known. Base quality data are lacking; no much larger clone is found one base away. The time point label for this specimen denotes: newly diagnosed GD, antithyroid drugs for less than 3 months. RNA was extracted from PBMCs in TRIzol for both TCR sequencing and RNA sequencing. The diagnosis of Graves' disease followed American Thyroid Association guidelines. The patients came from an endocrinology department in Xi'an, China. Each patient gave approximately 9.7 milliliters of peripheral blood, collected in an EDTA anticoagulant tube. PBMCs were isolated by Ficoll Paque Plus density gradient separation without further T cell sorting. An Agilent 2100 Bioanalyzer and agarose gel were used to check RNA quality, and a NanoDrop 2000 was used to measure RNA concentration. Library preparation was by multiplex PCR. The instrument was an Illumina HiSeq 4000. CDR3 regions were amplified by Arm-PCR with iRepertoire HTBI primers to construct TCR beta libraries. Before sequencing, the PCR products underwent gel purification. The authors' pipeline ran thus. Gene usage analysis of CDR3 amino acid clonotypes relied on the approximately 68 TRBV and 12 to 15 TRBJ segments identified across samples. COPE and FqMerger were used to merge the filtered high-quality paired reads into contigs. BLAST was used to align contigs to IMGT TRBV, TRBD and TRBJ reference genes, and CDR3 was defined according to IMGT. Highly expanded clones were defined as clonotypes with a frequency above 0.1%. Shannon entropy served as the measure of repertoire diversity, while the Gini coefficient captured V-J evenness. Public clonotypes were defined as clonotypes shared by more than one individual. TCRdb trimmed the raw reads at Q25, called clones with MiXCR and kept productive beta chains. Rows are combined by CDR3 protein, so each entry shows the most common genes and DNA. The V and J calls reflect TCRdb's pipeline rather than the authors' work. A total of about 350,000 distinct CDR3 sequences appear in this sample, 15% to 20% of them only once. The ten largest account for around 20% of the sample.

These data belong to a study of regulatory T cells in long-lasting Graves disease (dated by TCRdb to the early 2020s). Broadly, across the study: Antithyroid drugs had been taken for less than 3 months by newly diagnosed Graves' disease patients. Patients with persistent Graves' disease were compared with patients with newly diagnosed Graves' disease using TCR sequencing and RNA sequencing of peripheral blood. The study took place in China and was registered as a clinical trial. A total of some 35 samples underwent TCR sequencing, from roughly 13 patients with persistent Graves' disease and approximately 20 patients with newly diagnosed Graves' disease.

Study-level results and caveats: Persistent Graves' disease patients showed lower TCR Shannon entropy and fewer highly expanded clones than newly diagnosed patients, suggesting clonal expansion. Only the TCR beta chain was sequenced and analyzed. As a limitation, the authors acknowledged that the small sample size may reduce accuracy. More public clonotypes were shared among persistent patients (2,741) than among newly diagnosed patients (over 900). Peripheral blood alone was examined, since thyroid tissue, which constituted the primary lesion, could not be accessed.

This sample also appeared in a second study, on T cells in Graves' hyperthyroidism and ophthalmopathy. As the second study states: A patient counted as having stable Graves' hyperthyroidism if no progression to ophthalmopathy occurred over 18 months of follow-up. The hyperthyroidism patients were between 18 and 65 years old and newly diagnosed, with a disease duration of less than 2 months. Any patient with an uncontrolled infection, another autoimmune disease, pregnancy or lactation was excluded. Diagnoses were established on the basis of clinical symptoms, serum thyroxine and TRAb, thyroid ultrasound, and orbital computed tomography. The TCR CDR3 was subjected to a first round of RT-PCR using the HTBI primer set and the Qiagen OneStep RT-PCR kit. Most expanded thyroid clonotypes (frequency above 0.001) were also found in blood, which suggests that blood repertoires may mirror thyroid immune responses. A model built on a 13 V-J signature distinguished ophthalmopathy from stable hyperthyroidism, reaching about 88% sensitivity and 81% to 83% specificity in cross-validation and 80%/75% in testing. In validation, progression to ophthalmopathy was predicted by the model with around 71% sensitivity and roughly 76% specificity, a median of about 6 months before onset. TCR V-J signatures able to tell the groups apart were searched for in a discovery cohort of 95 to 100 patients, of whom more than 40 had Graves' ophthalmopathy and around 56 had stable Graves' hyperthyroidism. Prospective prediction of ophthalmopathy was tested in an independent validation cohort of fewer than 20 hyperthyroidism patients and some 17 patients who later progressed to ophthalmopathy. The roughly 91 discovery patients were randomly split 7:3 into training and test sets. Thyroid tissue and blood T-cell repertoires from about six Graves' hyperthyroidism patients were also compared in the study. After blood sampling, hyperthyroidism patients were treated with methimazole at a starting dose of 30 mg daily, and ophthalmopathy patients were treated with high-dose intravenous methylprednisolone. A second multiplex PCR round built the libraries, followed by size selection and purification. Libraries were sequenced paired-end with 100 bp reads on an Illumina HiSeq2000. SOAPnuke was used to process the raw data, with reads discarded if the reads contained adapters or uncalled bases, had a mean Phred below 15, or lacked an exact constant-primer or identifier match. High-quality paired reads were merged using COPE v1.2.5, and each unique nucleotide sequence was defined as a clonotype. MiTCR v1.1 was used to align clonotypes to the IMGT TRBV, TRBD and TRBJ reference segments. The analysis was restricted to V-J combinations with a frequency above 0.0001, which together covered about 99% of the repertoires. A TCS score was defined as the ratio between F50 (clonal expansion) and ExV (chaos), using BLOSUM62-based TCRdist between CDR3 peptides within each V-J. Welch's t-statistics and random forest reduced approximately 520 V-J features to some 14, which were used in a naive Bayes classifier (R e1071). No statistical method was used to set the sample size in advance, and investigators knew the group allocation. According to the paper, TCR Vbeta CDR3 sequencing was carried out on about 140 peripheral blood samples, which came from more than 40 ophthalmopathy, around 75 hyperthyroidism and some 17 progressor patients.

This receptor was taken from a young woman with Graves disease. Donor details come from another sample of the same person, matched by shared clones. This material consisted of peripheral blood mononuclear cells (PBMCs), taken at new diagnosis, from a patient treated with antithyroid drugs.

The nucleotide sequence is TGTGCCAGCATGAGGGGTAAGGTAGATCAGCCCCAGCATTTT. Its coded protein is CASMRGKVDQPQHF. The V and J segments used are TRBV12-3 or TRBV12-4 and TRBJ1-5, with TRBD1 perhaps the D gene, on 5 matching bases. The junction shows trimming of 7 bases on V and 5 bases on J, plus 15 bases between the germline ends. The CDR3, cysteine through phenylalanine, is 14 amino acids long. Only the CDR3 DNA stays, 42 bases, in frame from base 1.